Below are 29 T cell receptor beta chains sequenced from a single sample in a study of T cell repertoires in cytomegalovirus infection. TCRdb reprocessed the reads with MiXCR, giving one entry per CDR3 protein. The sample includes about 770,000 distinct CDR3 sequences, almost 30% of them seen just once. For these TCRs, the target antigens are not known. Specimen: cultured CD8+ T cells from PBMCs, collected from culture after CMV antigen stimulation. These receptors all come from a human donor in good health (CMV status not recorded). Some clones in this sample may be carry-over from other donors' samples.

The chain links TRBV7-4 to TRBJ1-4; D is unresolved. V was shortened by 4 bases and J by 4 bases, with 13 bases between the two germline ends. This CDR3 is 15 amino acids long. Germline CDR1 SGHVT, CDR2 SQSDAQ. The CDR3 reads CASSSLVAFNEKLFF. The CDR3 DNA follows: TGTGCCAGCAGCTCCCTCGTCGCATTTAATGAAAAACTGTTTTTT.

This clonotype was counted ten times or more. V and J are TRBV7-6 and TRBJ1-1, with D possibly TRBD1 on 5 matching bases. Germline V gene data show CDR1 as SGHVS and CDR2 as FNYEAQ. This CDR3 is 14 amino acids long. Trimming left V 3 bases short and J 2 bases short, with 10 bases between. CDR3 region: CASSFTRGNTEAFF. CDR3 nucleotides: TGTGCCAGCAGCTTCACAAGGGGAAACACTGAAGCTTTCTTT.

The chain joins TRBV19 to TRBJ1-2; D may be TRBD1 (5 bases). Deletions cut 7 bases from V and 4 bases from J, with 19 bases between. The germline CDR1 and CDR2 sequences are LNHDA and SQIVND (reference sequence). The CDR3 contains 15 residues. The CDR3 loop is CASTRGGVGSYGYTF. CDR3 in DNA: TGTGCCAGTACGCGGGGCGGGGTTGGGAGCTATGGCTACACCTTC.

The CDR3 reads CASSHGRLEAFF. In nucleotides, the CDR3 is TGTGCCAGCAGTCATGGACGGCTTGAAGCTTTCTTT. The chain combines TRBV12-3 or TRBV12-4 with TRBJ1-1; D is unresolved. The V end lost 5 bases, the J end lost 7 bases, and 11 bases lay between the germline ends. CDR3 length: 12 amino acids.

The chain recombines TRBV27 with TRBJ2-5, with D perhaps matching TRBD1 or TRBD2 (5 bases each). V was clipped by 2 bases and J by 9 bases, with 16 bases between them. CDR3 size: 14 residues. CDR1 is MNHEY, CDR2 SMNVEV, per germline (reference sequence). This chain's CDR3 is CASSLGGSLRAQYF. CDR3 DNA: TGTGCCAGCAGTTTAGGGGGTTCCTTGAGGGCCCAGTACTTC.

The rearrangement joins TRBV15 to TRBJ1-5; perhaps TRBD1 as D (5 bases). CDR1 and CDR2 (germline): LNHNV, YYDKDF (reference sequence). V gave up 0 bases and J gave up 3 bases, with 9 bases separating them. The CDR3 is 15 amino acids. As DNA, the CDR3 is TGTGCCACCAGCAGAGATGAAGGGGCCAATCAGCCCCAGCATTTT. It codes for CATSRDEGANQPQHF.

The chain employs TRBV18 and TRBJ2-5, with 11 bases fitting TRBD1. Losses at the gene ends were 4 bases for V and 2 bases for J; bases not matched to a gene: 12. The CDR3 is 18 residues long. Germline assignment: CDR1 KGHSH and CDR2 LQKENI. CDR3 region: CASSRGQGARTLQETQYF. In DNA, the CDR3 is TGTGCCAGCTCACGTGGACAGGGGGCTCGAACTTTACAAGAGACCCAGTACTTC.

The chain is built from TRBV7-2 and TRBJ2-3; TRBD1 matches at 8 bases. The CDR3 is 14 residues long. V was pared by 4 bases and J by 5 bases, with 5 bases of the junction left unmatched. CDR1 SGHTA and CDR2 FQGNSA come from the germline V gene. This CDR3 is CASSWTGMEDTQYF. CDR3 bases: TGTGCCAGCAGCTGGACAGGGATGGAAGATACGCAGTATTTT.

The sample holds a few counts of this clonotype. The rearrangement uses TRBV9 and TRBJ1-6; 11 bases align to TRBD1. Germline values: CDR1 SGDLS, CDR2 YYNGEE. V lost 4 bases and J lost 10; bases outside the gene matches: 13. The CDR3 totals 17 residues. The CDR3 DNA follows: TGTGCCAGCAGCTCCCCCGGGACAGGGGGACTGGAGTCACCCCTCCACTTT. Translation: CASSSPGTGGLESPLHF.

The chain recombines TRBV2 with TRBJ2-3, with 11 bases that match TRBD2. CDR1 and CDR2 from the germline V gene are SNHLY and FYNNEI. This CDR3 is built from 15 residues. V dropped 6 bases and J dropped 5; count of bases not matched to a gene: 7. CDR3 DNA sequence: TGTGCCAGCAGACTAGCGGGGGCCCGGGAAGATACGCAGTATTTT. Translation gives CASRLAGAREDTQYF. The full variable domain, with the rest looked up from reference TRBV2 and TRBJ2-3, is EPEVTQTPSHQVTQMGQEVILRCVPISNHLYFYWYRQILGQKVEFLVSFYNNEISEKSEIFDDQFSVERPDGSNFTLKIRSTKLEDSAMYFCASRLAGAREDTQYFGPGTRLTVL.

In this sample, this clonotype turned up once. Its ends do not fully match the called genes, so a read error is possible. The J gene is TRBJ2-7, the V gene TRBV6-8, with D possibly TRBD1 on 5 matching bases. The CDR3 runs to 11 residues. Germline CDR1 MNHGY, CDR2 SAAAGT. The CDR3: CVSEGVAEQYF. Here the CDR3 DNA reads TGTGTCAGCGAAGGGGTGGCCGAGCAGTACTTC.

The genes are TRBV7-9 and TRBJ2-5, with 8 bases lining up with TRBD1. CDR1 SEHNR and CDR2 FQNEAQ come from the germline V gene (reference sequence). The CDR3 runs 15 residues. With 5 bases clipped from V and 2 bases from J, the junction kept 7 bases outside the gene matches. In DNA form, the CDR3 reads TGTGCCAGCAGCCATGACAGGGGAGTACAAGAGACCCAGTACTTC. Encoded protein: CASSHDRGVQETQYF. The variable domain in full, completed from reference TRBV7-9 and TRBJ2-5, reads DTGVSQNPRHKITKRGQNVTFRCDPISEHNRLYWYRQTLGQGPEFLTYFQNEAQLEKSRLLSDRFSAERPKGSFSTLEIQRTEQGDSAMYLCASSHDRGVQETQYFGPGTRLLVL.

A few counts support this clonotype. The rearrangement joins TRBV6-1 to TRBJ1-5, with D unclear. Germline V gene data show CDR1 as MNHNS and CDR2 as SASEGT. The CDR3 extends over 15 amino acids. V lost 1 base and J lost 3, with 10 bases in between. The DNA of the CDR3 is TGTGCCAGCAGTGAAGGAGTGCGCGCCAATCAGCCCCAGCATTTT. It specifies CASSEGVRANQPQHF.

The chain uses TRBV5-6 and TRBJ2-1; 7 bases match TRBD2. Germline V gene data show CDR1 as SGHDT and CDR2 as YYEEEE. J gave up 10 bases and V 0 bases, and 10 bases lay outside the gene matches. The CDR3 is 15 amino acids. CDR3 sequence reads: CASSLGGGSTVEQFF. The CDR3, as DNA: TGTGCCAGCAGCTTGGGGGGGGGATCGACGGTGGAGCAGTTCTTC.

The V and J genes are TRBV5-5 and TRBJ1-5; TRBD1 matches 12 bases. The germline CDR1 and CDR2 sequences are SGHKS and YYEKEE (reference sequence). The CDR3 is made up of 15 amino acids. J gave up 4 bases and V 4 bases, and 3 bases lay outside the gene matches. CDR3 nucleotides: TGTGCCAGCAGCAAGGGACAGGGGGCGAATCAGCCCCAGCATTTT. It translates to CASSKGQGANQPQHF.

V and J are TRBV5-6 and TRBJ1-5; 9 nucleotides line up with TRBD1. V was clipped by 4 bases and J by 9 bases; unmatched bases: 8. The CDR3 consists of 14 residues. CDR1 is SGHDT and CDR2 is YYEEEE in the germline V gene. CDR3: CASSAGQGGLPQHF. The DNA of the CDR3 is TGTGCCAGCAGCGCGGGACAGGGCGGTTTGCCCCAGCATTTT.

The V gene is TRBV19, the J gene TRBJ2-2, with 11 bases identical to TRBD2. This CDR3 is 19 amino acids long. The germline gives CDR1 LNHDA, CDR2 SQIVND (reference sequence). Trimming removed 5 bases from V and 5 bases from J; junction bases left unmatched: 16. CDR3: CASSPPAQTSGGQTGELFF. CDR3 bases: TGTGCCAGTAGTCCCCCCGCCCAAACTAGCGGGGGACAAACCGGGGAGCTGTTTTTT.

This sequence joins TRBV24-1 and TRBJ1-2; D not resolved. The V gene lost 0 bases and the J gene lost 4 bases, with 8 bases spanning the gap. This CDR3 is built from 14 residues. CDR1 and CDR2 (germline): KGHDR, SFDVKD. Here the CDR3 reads CATSDLREPYGYTF. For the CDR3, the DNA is TGTGCCACCAGTGATTTGCGTGAACCCTATGGCTACACCTTC.

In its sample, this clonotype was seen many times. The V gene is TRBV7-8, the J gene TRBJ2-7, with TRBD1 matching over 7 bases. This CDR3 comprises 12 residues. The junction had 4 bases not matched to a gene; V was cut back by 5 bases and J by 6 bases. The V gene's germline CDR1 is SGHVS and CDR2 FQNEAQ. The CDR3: CASSPGTAEQYV. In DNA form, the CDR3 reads TGTGCCAGCAGCCCCGGGACAGCCGAGCAGTACGTC.

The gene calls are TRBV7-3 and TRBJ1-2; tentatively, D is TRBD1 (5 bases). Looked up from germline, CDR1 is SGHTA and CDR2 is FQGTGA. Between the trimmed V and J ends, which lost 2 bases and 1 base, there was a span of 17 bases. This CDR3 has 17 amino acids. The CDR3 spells CASSLSRALQFNYGYTF. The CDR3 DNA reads TGTGCCAGCAGCTTATCCAGGGCCCTACAATTTAACTATGGCTACACCTTC.

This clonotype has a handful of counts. CDR3 protein: CASSYSGAGAGYTF. For the CDR3, the DNA is TGTGCCAGCAGTTACTCGGGGGCAGGGGCTGGCTACACCTTC. V usage is TRBV6-5 and J usage is TRBJ1-2; TRBD1 might be the D (6 bases). Germline V lookup: CDR1 MNHEY, CDR2 SVGAGI. This CDR3 has 14 residues. Trimming removed 0 bases at V and 7 bases at J, with 12 bases between.

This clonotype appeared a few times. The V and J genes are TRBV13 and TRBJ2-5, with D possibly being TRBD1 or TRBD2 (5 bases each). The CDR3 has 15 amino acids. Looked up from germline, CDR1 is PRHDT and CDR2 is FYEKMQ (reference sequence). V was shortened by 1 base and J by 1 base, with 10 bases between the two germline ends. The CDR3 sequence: CASSLAEGSQETQYF. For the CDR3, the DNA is TGTGCCAGCAGCTTAGCCGAGGGGTCCCAAGAGACCCAGTACTTC.

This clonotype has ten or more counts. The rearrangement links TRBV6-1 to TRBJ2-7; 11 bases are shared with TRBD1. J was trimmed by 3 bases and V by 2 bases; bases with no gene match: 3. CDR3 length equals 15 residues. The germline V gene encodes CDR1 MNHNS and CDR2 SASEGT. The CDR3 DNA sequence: TGTGCCAGCAGTGAATCCGGGACAGGGGGCTACGAGCAGTACGTC. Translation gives CASSESGTGGYEQYV.

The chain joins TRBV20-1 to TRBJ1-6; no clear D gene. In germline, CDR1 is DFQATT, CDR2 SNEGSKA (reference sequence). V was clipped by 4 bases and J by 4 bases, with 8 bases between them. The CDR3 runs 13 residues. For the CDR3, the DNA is TGCAGTGCTACACGGGCTTATAATTCACCCCTCCACTTT. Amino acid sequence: CSATRAYNSPLHF.

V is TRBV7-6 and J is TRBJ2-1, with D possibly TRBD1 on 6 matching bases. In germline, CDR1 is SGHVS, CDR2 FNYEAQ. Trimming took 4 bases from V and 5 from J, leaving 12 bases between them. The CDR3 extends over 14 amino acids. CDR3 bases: TGTGCCAGCAGCTCCCCCAGGGACAACAATGAGCAGTTCTTC. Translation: CASSSPRDNNEQFF.

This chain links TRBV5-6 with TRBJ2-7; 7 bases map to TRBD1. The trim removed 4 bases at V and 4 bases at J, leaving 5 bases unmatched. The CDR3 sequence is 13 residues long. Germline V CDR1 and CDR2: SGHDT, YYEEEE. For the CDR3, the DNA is TGTGCCAGCAGCGGGACGACAGGGTACGAGCAGTACGTC. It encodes CASSGTTGYEQYV.

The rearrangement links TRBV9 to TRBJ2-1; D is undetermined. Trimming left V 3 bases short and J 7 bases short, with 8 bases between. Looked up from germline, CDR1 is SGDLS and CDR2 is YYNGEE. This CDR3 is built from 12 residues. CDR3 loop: CASSGDKNEQFF. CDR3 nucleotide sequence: TGTGCCAGCAGCGGCGACAAGAATGAGCAGTTCTTC.

The CDR3 DNA sequence: TGTGCCAGCACTCTGTGGGGGGCGGGAAGAACAGATACGCAGTATTTT. This sequence encodes CASTLWGAGRTDTQYF. The V and J genes are TRBV12-3 or TRBV12-4 and TRBJ2-3; D may be TRBD1 or TRBD2 (6 bases each). V was trimmed by 7 bases and J by 3 bases, leaving 20 bases between them. The CDR3 loop spans 16 amino acids.

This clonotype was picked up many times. CDR3 sequence (DNA): TGTGCCAGCAGCTCCCGCCAGGGGGTTCGGACGAACACTGAAGCTTTCTTT. This translates into CASSSRQGVRTNTEAFF. The J gene is TRBJ1-1, the V gene TRBV7-9; 7 bases align to TRBD1. After removal of 4 bases from V and 1 base from J, the junction contained 12 bases not matched to a gene. From germline, CDR1 is SEHNR and CDR2 FQNEAQ (reference sequence). The CDR3 consists of 17 residues.